A single T cell receptor (beta chain) is shown here with its context. Its specific antigen is unknown. Per-base qualities were not stored, and no clone one base away is much larger. This sample stems from a study of blood T cell repertoires in COVID-19 (dated by TCRdb to about 2020). Some background on the complete study: The collaborator samples originated in the United States, Italy and Spain and spanned the acute and convalescent phases of COVID-19. The material from the prospective study consisted of cDNA or gDNA derived from T cells, B-cell-depleted T cells, or PBMCs. Subjects who had been exposed to COVID-19, were actively infected with it, or had recovered from it provided the deeply sampled blood TCRbeta repertoires that made up the dataset. The repertoires were released in a freely available public database intended as a resource for research on the immune response to SARS-CoV-2. Samples were obtained from the ongoing ImmuneRACE study (first 160 participants) and from over 1,000 subjects provided by 6 global collaborators. Sample metadata almost always included a de-identified subject ID, COVID-19 status, age in years and sex. Where available, HLA class I and class II types were taken from metadata supplied by the sample provider and were not determined by assay-based typing.

The collaborating institutions used their own protocols to collect whole blood in K2EDTA tubes. Collaborator samples were shipped for TCRbeta analysis as frozen whole blood, isolated PBMCs, or DNA extracted from either sample type. The paper as a whole reports these results and caveats: Clinical and demographic metadata were provided uncurated, with the amount varying by source and participant.

TCRbeta CDR3 regions were amplified from genomic DNA using the immunoSEQ Assay, a bias-controlled multiplex PCR. In the original analysis: The number of nucleated cells in each sample was estimated by amplification of reference gene primers within the assay. To quantify the absolute abundance of each unique TCRbeta CDR3 rearrangement, sequence reads were collapsed and filtered. For each sample, productive Simpson clonality was calculated as the square root of Simpson's diversity index over productive rearrangements. Drawn from immuneACCESS, this table holds only the in-frame rearrangements with V and J called that TCRdb kept. Clones are partly lost; checked studies trace under half to an unresolved V gene and leave the rest unexplained. V, J and clone size reflect that table, while D and trimming were determined from the DNA. The sample data list 22,000 or so clones, and about 90% of these were observed just once. The ten largest clones add up to under 4.5% of the sample.

The material sequenced was peripheral blood. This receptor was taken from a human donor in a cohort sampled during active COVID-19.

CDR3 loop: CASSPDWTSETLNGLIQYF. Read as DNA, the sequence is TGTGCCAGCAGTCCGGATTGGACTAGCGAGACACTAAACGGACTCATTCAGTACTTC. Rearrangement joined TRBV6-6 to TRBJ2-4; 9 central bases correspond to TRBD2. V lost 5 bases and J lost 9 bases, and the count of bases not matched to a germline gene is 23. The germline V gene (reference sequence) yields MNHNY for CDR1 and SVGAGI for CDR2. Including the terminal cysteine and phenylalanine, the CDR3 comprises 19 residues. Of the read, only the CDR3 DNA is kept; its 57 bases are in frame from base 1.